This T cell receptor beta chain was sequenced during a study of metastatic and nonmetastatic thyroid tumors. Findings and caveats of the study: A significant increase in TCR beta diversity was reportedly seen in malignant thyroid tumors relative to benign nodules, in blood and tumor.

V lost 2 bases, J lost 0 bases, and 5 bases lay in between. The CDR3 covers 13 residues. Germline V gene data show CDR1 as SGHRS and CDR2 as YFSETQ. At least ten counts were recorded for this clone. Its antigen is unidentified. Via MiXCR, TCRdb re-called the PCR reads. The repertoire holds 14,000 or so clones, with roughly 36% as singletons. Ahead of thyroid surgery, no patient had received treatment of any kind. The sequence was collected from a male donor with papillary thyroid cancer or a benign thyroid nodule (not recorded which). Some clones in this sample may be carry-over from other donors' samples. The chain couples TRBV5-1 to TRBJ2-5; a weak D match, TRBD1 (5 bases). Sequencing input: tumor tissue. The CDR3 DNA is TGCGCCAGCAGCTTACAGGACCAAGAGACCCAGTACTTC. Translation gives CASSLQDQETQYF. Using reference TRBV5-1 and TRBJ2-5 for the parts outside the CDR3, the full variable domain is KAGVTQTPRYLIKTRGQQVTLSCSPISGHRSVSWYQQTPGQGLQFLFEYFSETQRNKGNFPGRFSGRQFSNSRSEMNVSTLELGDSALYLCASSLQDQETQYFGPGTRLLVL.